This entry lists 2 T cell receptor beta chains sequenced from one sample in a study of blood T cell repertoires in COVID-19. Clones were read by immunoSEQ multiplex PCR, and TCRdb kept only the in-frame ones, dropping some. The table has over 20,000 clones, 91% seen once; the top ten hold around 3.1%. Sequencing input: peripheral blood. These TCRs come from a woman aged 70 to 79 with active COVID-19.

V usage is TRBV7-2 and J usage is TRBJ2-5, with TRBD1 matching 9 bases. The germline V gene encodes CDR1 SGHTA and CDR2 FQGNSA. The CDR3 has 14 residues. The junction had 5 bases not matched to a gene; V was cut back by 5 bases and J by 4 bases. The CDR3 DNA reads TGTGCCAGCAGCCAGGGACAGGGAGGAGAGACCCAGTACTTC. Its protein product is CASSQGQGGETQYF.

CDR3 amino acids: CASSHSAGYSNQPQHF. The CDR3 region has the DNA TGCGCCAGCAGCCACTCGGCAGGGTATAGCAATCAGCCCCAGCATTTT. This chain links TRBV4-1 with TRBJ1-5, with D possibly matching TRBD1 (5 bases). CDR3 length: 16 residues. V lost 3 bases and J 0 bases, leaving 12 bases between the germline ends. Germline V gives CDR1 MGHRA, CDR2 YSYEKL.